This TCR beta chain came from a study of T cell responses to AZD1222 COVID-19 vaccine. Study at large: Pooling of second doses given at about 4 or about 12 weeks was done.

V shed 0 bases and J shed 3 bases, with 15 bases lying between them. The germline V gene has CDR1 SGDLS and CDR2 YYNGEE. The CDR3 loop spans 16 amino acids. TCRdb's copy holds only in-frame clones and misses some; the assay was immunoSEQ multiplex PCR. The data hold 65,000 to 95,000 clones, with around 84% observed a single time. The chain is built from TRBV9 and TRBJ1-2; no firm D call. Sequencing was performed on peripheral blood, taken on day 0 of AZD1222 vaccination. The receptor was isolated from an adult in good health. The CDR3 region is CASSVGGGLPDYGYTF. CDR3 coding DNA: TGTGCCAGCAGCGTAGGGGGAGGGCTCCCCGACTATGGCTACACCTTC.